The rows below give T cell receptor beta chains drawn from one sample of a study of human thymus T cells. The method was immunoSEQ multiplex PCR; TCRdb's version includes in-frame clones alone and lacks a portion of them. The sample lists some 130,000 clones, over 85% occurring once. The sample was thymus tissue. The receptors come from a boy under two years old with a congenital heart defect but otherwise immunologically healthy. CDR3s include the opening cysteine and the closing phenylalanine or tryptophan. D genes are given only for firm matches. Clone size is not always given. Where it is, it says once, few, many or a class for expanded clones.

v_call	j_call	clone_size	d_call	cdr3_nt	cdr3_aa
TRBV9	TRBJ1-1	.	.	TGTGCCAGCAGCCCCCCTGAGGGGGGGTTCACTGAAGCTTTCTTT	CASSPPEGGFTEAFF
TRBV5-6	TRBJ2-7	.	TRBD1	TGTGCCAGCAGCTTGGAGGCGGAGCAGGGGGCCTACGAGCAGTACTTC	CASSLEAEQGAYEQYF
TRBV5-6	TRBJ1-2	once	.	TGTGCCAGCAGCTTGGCGTCAGGCCCTTGGGGCTACACCTTC	CASSLASGPWGYTF
TRBV27	TRBJ2-5	.	TRBD1	TGTGCCAGCAGGGGGAACTCAGGGACAGCTCAAGAGACCCAGTACTTC	CASRGNSGTAQETQYF
TRBV5-4	TRBJ1-4	.	.	TGTGCCAGCAGCCCCGGTCCCCAGTTCGCAACTAATGAAAAACTGTTTTTT	CASSPGPQFATNEKLFF
TRBV18	TRBJ2-1	.	TRBD2	TGTGCCAGCTCACCATTACTAGCGGGGAGCTCCTACAATGAGCAGTTCTTC	CASSPLLAGSSYNEQFF
TRBV7-3	TRBJ1-5	.	.	TGTGCCAGCAGCTCAGGACCAAATCAGCCCCAGCATTTT	CASSSGPNQPQHF
TRBV4-3	TRBJ2-2	.	.	TGCGCCAGCAGCCAAGTCAGGGAGAACACCGGGGAGCTGTTTTTT	CASSQVRENTGELFF
TRBV11-2	TRBJ2-1	.	TRBD2	TGTGCCAGCAGCCCCCGAAGTAGCGGGGGGTTCTCAAATGAGCAGTTCTTC	CASSPRSSGGFSNEQFF
TRBV6-5	TRBJ1-2	once	.	TGTGCCAGCAGACAGGGCTTGAGTGGCTACACCTTC	CASRQGLSGYTF
TRBV9	TRBJ1-3	.	.	TGTGCCAGCAGCGGCAGGGAGGGACTCTCTGGAAACACCATATATTTT	CASSGREGLSGNTIYF
TRBV28	TRBJ2-5	.	.	TGTGCCAGCAGTCCCCTTGATGAGACCCAGTACTTC	CASSPLDETQYF
TRBV29-1	TRBJ2-7	.	.	TGCAGCGCCGCGGCCCGGGGAGAGCAGTACTTC	CSAAARGEQYF
TRBV30	TRBJ1-3	.	TRBD1	TGTGCCTGGAGTGGTTACAGGGGAAGGTTGTTTGCTGGAAACACCATATATTTT	CAWSGYRGRLFAGNTIYF
TRBV21-1	TRBJ1-2	.	.	TGTGCCAGCAGGGCCGGGACAGCTTATGGCTACACCTTC	CASRAGTAYGYTF
TRBV30	TRBJ1-1	.	.	TGTGCCTGGCTTACAGGGCGCACTGAAGCTTTCTTT	CAWLTGRTEAFF
TRBV27	TRBJ1-2	.	TRBD1	TGTGCCAGCACCTCCCCCAGGGGGAGTTATGGCTACACCTTC	CASTSPRGSYGYTF
TRBV6-6	TRBJ1-3	.	.	TGTGCCAGCAGTTACGAGGGCTCTGGAAACACCATATATTTT	CASSYEGSGNTIYF
TRBV9	TRBJ1-6	.	.	TGTGCCAGCAGCGTAGGTTCGGGGTTCAATTCACCCCTCCACTTT	CASSVGSGFNSPLHF
TRBV30	TRBJ1-1	.	.	TGTGCCTGGAGGGGGCTGCGTAGGGCTGAAGCTTTCTTT	CAWRGLRRAEAFF
TRBV7-2	TRBJ1-1	.	.	TGTGCCAGCAGCTCCGATACCGCTACACGGGCTTTCTTT	CASSSDTATRAFF
TRBV10-2	TRBJ1-1	.	.	TGCGCCAGCAGACCCGGACACACGAACACTGAAGCTTTCTTT	CASRPGHTNTEAFF
TRBV20-1	TRBJ1-1	once	.	TGCAGTGAAAAGGGGAAGATTGAAGCTTTCTTT	CSEKGKIEAFF
TRBV5-1	TRBJ2-1	.	.	TGCGCCAGCAGCTTGGGGCTACGTGCGGTAGAGCAGTTCTTC	CASSLGLRAVEQFF
TRBV6-5	TRBJ1-2	.	TRBD1	TGTGCCAGCAGTCGGACAGGGGTGGGCGGCTACACCTTC	CASSRTGVGGYTF
TRBV30	TRBJ2-3	.	.	TGTGCCTGGAGTACGGGGGTTAGGACCTCGGACTCCACAGATACGCAGTATTTT	CAWSTGVRTSDSTDTQYF
TRBV5-4	TRBJ2-3	.	TRBD2	TGTGCCAGCAGTCCTTCTGGGGCGGGGGGGACAGATACGCAGTATTTT	CASSPSGAGGTDTQYF
TRBV7-9	TRBJ2-2	.	.	TGTGCCAGCAGCTTAGGGGAGAAGAACACCGGGGAGCTGTTTTTT	CASSLGEKNTGELFF
TRBV10-2	TRBJ2-7	.	.	TGCGCCAGCAGTAAAACTAGTCCCTACGAGCAGTACTTC	CASSKTSPYEQYF
TRBV9	TRBJ1-2	.	.	TGTGCCAGCAGCCCCCGGGACGGAGACTATGGCTACACCTTC	CASSPRDGDYGYTF
TRBV10-2	TRBJ2-1	once	.	TGCGCCAGCAGTTCGGGACATGAGCAGTTCTTC	CASSSGHEQFF
TRBV28	TRBJ1-1	.	TRBD1	TGTGCCAGCAGGGGGGGACAGGGGCAGGTGAACACTGAAGCTTTCTTT	CASRGGQGQVNTEAFF
TRBV11-2	TRBJ1-1	.	.	TGTGCCAGCAGCTTAGTATCGGCTGAAGCTTTCTTT	CASSLVSAEAFF
TRBV6-6	TRBJ1-4	.	.	TGTGCCAGCAGGCCTACAGACGCAACTAATGAAAAACTGTTTTTT	CASRPTDATNEKLFF
TRBV19	TRBJ1-3	.	TRBD1	TGTGCCAGTAGTATGGGACAGGCACTTACTGGAAACACCATATATTTT	CASSMGQALTGNTIYF
TRBV11-3	TRBJ1-1	.	TRBD1	TGTGCCAGCAGCCCACACCGACAGGGGGTAATGAACACTGAAGCTTTCTTT	CASSPHRQGVMNTEAFF
TRBV19	TRBJ1-1	.	.	TGTGCCAGTAGTCGGGGGACCGAAGCTTTCTTT	CASSRGTEAFF
TRBV5-1	TRBJ1-5	.	.	TGCGCCAGCAGCTTGTATCCGGGTTGGGGACATTTT	CASSLYPGWGHF
TRBV5-1	TRBJ2-3	.	.	TGCGCCAGCAGCTTGACAGGGCCGCTTACAGATACGCAGTATTTT	CASSLTGPLTDTQYF
TRBV4-3	TRBJ2-7	once	TRBD1	TGCGCCAGCAGCCAAGGAGGGAGACAGGGGCGCAAACTAGAAGGCTCCTACGAGCAGTACTTC	CASSQGGRQGRKLEGSYEQYF
TRBV9	TRBJ2-7	once	TRBD2	TGTGCCAGCAGCGTAGAGGCGATAGCGGGGGGCCCTTACGAGCAGTACTTC	CASSVEAIAGGPYEQYF
TRBV5-5	TRBJ1-5	.	.	TGTGCCAGCAGCTGGGAGCCCGCTGGGCCCCAGCATTTT	CASSWEPAGPQHF
TRBV28	TRBJ2-7	.	.	TGTGCCAGCAGGGAGGTGGGGGGCGCCCCTAACGAGCAGTACTTC	CASREVGGAPNEQYF
TRBV19	TRBJ1-1	.	.	TGTGCCACCACCCGGGTTCCGGGCACTGAAGCTTTCTTT	CATTRVPGTEAFF
TRBV19	TRBJ2-2	.	TRBD1	TGTGCCAGTAGTATAGATCAGAGACAGGGGGCGAACACCGGGGAGCTGTTTTTT	CASSIDQRQGANTGELFF
TRBV4-3	TRBJ2-5	.	.	TGCGCCAGCAGCCAAGGAACTCTTCCAGGGACCCAGTACTTC	CASSQGTLPGTQYF
TRBV6-6	TRBJ2-1	.	.	TGTGCCAGCAGTTACCGCAGTGGGATCCACAATGAGCAGTTCTTC	CASSYRSGIHNEQFF
TRBV6-4	TRBJ2-1	.	TRBD2	TGTGCCAGCAGTCCGGCGGGGGGGCCTCTCTTGTTCTTC	CASSPAGGPLLFF
TRBV9	TRBJ1-5	.	TRBD1	TGTGCCAGCAGCGCCAGGGGGGACGAACAAAGTCAGCCCCAGCATTTT	CASSARGDEQSQPQHF
TRBV6-5	TRBJ2-3	once	.	TGTGCCACCTCGAAAGGGGGGGCGGGGACAGATACGCAGTATTTT	CATSKGGAGTDTQYF
TRBV5-1	TRBJ2-2	.	TRBD2	TGCGCCAGCAGCCCGGCCGGGACTAGCGGGGGGGTCCCGAGGTTCACCGGGGAGCTGTTTTTT	CASSPAGTSGGVPRFTGELFF
TRBV7-2	TRBJ2-3	.	TRBD2	TGTGCCAGCAGCTTCGGACTAGCGGGGGCAGATACGCAGTATTTT	CASSFGLAGADTQYF
TRBV9	TRBJ2-4	once	.	TGTGCCAGCAGCTCCTTCGATGGGGGGGCTTTAAACATTCAGTACTTC	CASSSFDGGALNIQYF
TRBV4-3	TRBJ2-1	once	.	TGCGCCAGCAGCCAACGGAGCAGGGGGAGGCATGAGCAGTTCTTC	CASSQRSRGRHEQFF
TRBV5-1	TRBJ1-5	once	TRBD1	TGCGCCAGCAGTCCAGGGGGGCCGGATCAGCCCCAGCATTTT	CASSPGGPDQPQHF